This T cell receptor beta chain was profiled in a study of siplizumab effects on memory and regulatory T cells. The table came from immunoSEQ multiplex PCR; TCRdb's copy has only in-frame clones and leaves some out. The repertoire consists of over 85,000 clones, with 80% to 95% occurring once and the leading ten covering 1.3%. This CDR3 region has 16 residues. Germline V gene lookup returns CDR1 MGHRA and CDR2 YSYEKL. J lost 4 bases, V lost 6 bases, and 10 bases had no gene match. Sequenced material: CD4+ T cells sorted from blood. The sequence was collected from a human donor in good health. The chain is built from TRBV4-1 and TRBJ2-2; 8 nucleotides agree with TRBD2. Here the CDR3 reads CASRVRVAGSTGELFF. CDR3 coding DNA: TGCGCCAGCAGGGTGCGGGTAGCGGGGAGCACCGGGGAGCTGTTTTTT.